Described below is a single TCR beta chain sequence and its context. Its antigen is unknown. With V trimmed by 4 bases and J by 7 bases, 7 bases remained unmatched. The CDR3 is 15 amino acids. The germline gives CDR1 MNHEY, CDR2 SVGAGI. The data were taken from a study of shared clonotypes between healthy human individuals. Notes on the study in general: Rarefaction exposed incomplete sorted-subset sequencing despite large depth. Among the subsets, naive ones generally showed larger estimated richness than memory ones.

Genomic DNA (from each subset) was split evenly across several immunoSEQ plates. The repertoire was sequenced with immunoSEQ multiplex PCR; TCRdb's copy has only in-frame clones and lacks some. The sample yields 300,000 to 350,000 clones, more than 60% seen once. The sequence derives from a man aged 25 to 45 in good health. The rearrangement links TRBV6-5 to TRBJ2-2; 9 nucleotides agree with TRBD1. The source material was memory CD4+ T cells sorted from blood. Subset indicated: CD45RA-negative fraction. The chain's CDR3 is CASSWGGTGFGELFF. The DNA of the CDR3 is TGTGCCAGCAGTTGGGGAGGGACAGGGTTCGGGGAGCTGTTTTTT.